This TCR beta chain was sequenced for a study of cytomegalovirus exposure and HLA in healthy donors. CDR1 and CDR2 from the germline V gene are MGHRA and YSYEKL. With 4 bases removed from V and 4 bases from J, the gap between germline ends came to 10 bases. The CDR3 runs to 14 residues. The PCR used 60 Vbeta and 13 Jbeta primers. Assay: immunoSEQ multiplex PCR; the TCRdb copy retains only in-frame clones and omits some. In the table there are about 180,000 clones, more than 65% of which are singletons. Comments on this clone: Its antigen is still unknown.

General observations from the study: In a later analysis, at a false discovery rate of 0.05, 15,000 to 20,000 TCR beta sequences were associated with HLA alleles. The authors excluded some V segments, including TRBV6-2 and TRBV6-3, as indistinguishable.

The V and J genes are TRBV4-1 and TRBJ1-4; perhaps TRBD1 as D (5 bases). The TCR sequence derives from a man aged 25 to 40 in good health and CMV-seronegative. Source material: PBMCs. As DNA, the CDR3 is TGCGCCAGCAGCCTTAACCAGGGTAATGAAAAACTGTTTTTT. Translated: CASSLNQGNEKLFF.